Shown below are 3 T cell receptor beta chains from a single sample sequenced in a study of shared clonotypes between healthy human individuals. Clones were sequenced by immunoSEQ multiplex PCR, and TCRdb holds only the in-frame ones, with some missing. The table lists about 1 million clones, approximately 72% of them singletons. The sequencing sample was made of memory CD4+ T cells sorted from blood. Subset defined: CD45RA-negative fraction. The receptors come from a man between 18 and 29 years old in good health.

This chain uses TRBV5-4 with TRBJ2-2; no clear D gene. Germline V gene data show CDR1 as SGHNT and CDR2 as YYREEE (reference sequence). Trimming pared 6 bases from V and 4 bases from J, leaving 16 bases between. The CDR3 is 15 residues long. CDR3 protein: CASTETQGFTGELFF. The CDR3 nucleotides are TGTGCCAGCACCGAAACTCAAGGGTTCACCGGGGAGCTGTTTTTT.

The chain couples TRBV18 to TRBJ1-6; 10 positions agree with TRBD1. The CDR3 contains 17 residues. The J segment lost 6 bases and the V segment lost 1 base, leaving 6 bases of the junction unmatched. Germline assignment: CDR1 KGHSH and CDR2 LQKENI. The CDR3 sequence: CASSPRVGDRGNSPLHF. DNA of the CDR3: TGTGCCAGCTCACCACGGGTGGGGGACAGGGGTAATTCACCCCTCCACTTT.

The chain employs TRBV5-6 and TRBJ2-6; unclear D gene. V was trimmed by 4 bases and J by 5 bases, leaving 1 base between them. Germline CDR1 and CDR2: SGHDT and YYEEEE. The length of the CDR3 is 11 residues. CDR3 DNA sequence: TGTGCCAGCAGCCGGGCCAACGTCCTGACTTTC. Protein sequence: CASSRANVLTF.